The 10 T cell receptor beta chains presented below share a single source sample, sequenced in a study of T cells in Graves' hyperthyroidism and ophthalmopathy. RNA transcripts served as the template for amplifying TCR beta CDR3 regions. An initial round of RT-PCR targeting the TCR CDR3 relied on the HTBI primer set. TCRdb recomputed calls from the multiplex PCR reads with MiXCR, one row per CDR3 protein. The top ten clones hold roughly a fifth of a sample with approximately 350,000 distinct CDR3 sequences, around 15% of them seen once. Material: blood. Receptors originate from an older woman with Graves' ophthalmopathy.

This clonotype appeared many times. The rearrangement joins TRBV28 to TRBJ2-7; D is perhaps TRBD1 (6 bases). CDR3 size: 16 residues. Germline V gene data show CDR1 as MDHEN and CDR2 as SYDVKM. The V and J ends lost 8 bases and 5 bases respectively, with 25 bases between them. CDR3 sequence (DNA): TGTGCCAGCGGTTGGGGCCGGGACATCTCGCTTGACGAGCAGTACTTC. Encoded protein: CASGWGRDISLDEQYF.

The sample holds a few counts of this clonotype. CDR3 residues: CASSQDSGSTDTQYF. The CDR3 DNA reads as TGCGCCAGCAGCCAAGATTCGGGGAGCACAGATACGCAGTATTTT. V gene TRBV4-3 combines with J gene TRBJ2-3, with a possible D match to TRBD2 (5 bases). Trimming shortened V by 0 bases and J by 0 bases, and 7 bases separated the two germline ends. Germline CDR1 and CDR2: LGHNA and YSLEER. CDR3 length: 15 amino acids.

The sample holds many counts of this clonotype. The V gene is TRBV18, the J gene TRBJ1-1, with 8 bases that match TRBD1. This CDR3 contains 13 residues. J lost 9 bases, V lost 2 bases, and 5 bases had no gene match. Germline CDR1 KGHSH, CDR2 LQKENI. The CDR3 DNA follows: TGTGCCAGCTCACCAAGACAGGGGACCAAAGCTTTCTTT. It codes for CASSPRQGTKAFF.

This clonotype was counted many times. The genes are TRBV7-9 and TRBJ2-1; D may be TRBD2 (6 bases). The CDR3 has 15 amino acids. Per germline, CDR1 SEHNR and CDR2 FQNEAQ (reference sequence). The germline V and J ends were trimmed by 6 bases and 7 bases, with 19 bases remaining between them. The CDR3 DNA reads as TGTGCCAGCAGTTCCCGGGACTCACGCCCAAATGAGCAGTTCTTC. This translates into CASSSRDSRPNEQFF.

A remark on this clonotype: Likely a read error: the CDR3 ends without its conserved phenylalanine or tryptophan. The chain carries TRBV24-1 and TRBJ2-7; D possibly matches TRBD1 or TRBD2 (5 bases each). The CDR3 is 13 residues long. Trimming cost V 4 bases and J 7 bases, with 13 bases left between them. The germline CDR1 and CDR2 sequences are KGHDR and SFDVKD. The CDR3 region is CATSDPGPGEQYL. In DNA form, the CDR3 reads TGTGCCACCAGTGACCCGGGACCGGGGGAGCAGTACCTC.

V and J are TRBV4-1 and TRBJ1-5, with 10 bases that match TRBD1. The CDR3 is 15 residues long. In germline, CDR1 is MGHRA, CDR2 YSYEKL. The J segment lost 6 bases and the V segment lost 2 bases, leaving 4 bases of the junction unmatched. CDR3 DNA: TGCGCCAGCAGCCAACATAGGACAGGGGGTCAGCCCCAGCATTTT. Protein product: CASSQHRTGGQPQHF.

This clonotype has more than one count but fewer than ten. The V call is TRBV11-3, the J call TRBJ2-1; TRBD2 matches at 7 bases. The CDR3 runs 13 residues. The V and J ends lost 5 bases and 13 bases, in that order; junction bases with no gene match: 11. In germline, CDR1 is SGHNT, CDR2 YENEEA. The CDR3 spells CASSGGLPGGQFF. CDR3 in DNA: TGTGCCAGCAGCGGGGGACTACCTGGGGGACAGTTCTTC.

The chain joins TRBV27 to TRBJ2-7; perhaps TRBD1 as D (6 bases). The CDR3 contains 14 residues. Germline assignment: CDR1 MNHEY and CDR2 SMNVEV (reference sequence). V lost 1 base and J lost 3, with 10 bases in between. CDR3 loop: CASSLFGTNYEQYF. CDR3 DNA: TGTGCCAGCAGTTTATTTGGGACAAACTACGAGCAGTACTTC.

This clonotype turned up a few times. The chain has TRBV20-1 and TRBJ1-5, with 7 bases that match TRBD1. After removal of 4 bases from V and 3 bases from J, the junction contained 6 bases not matched to a gene. Germline V gives CDR1 DFQATT, CDR2 SNEGSKA (reference sequence). The CDR3 spans 14 residues. The CDR3 here is CSAIQGLPNQPQHF. CDR3 in DNA: TGCAGTGCTATACAGGGGCTACCCAATCAGCCCCAGCATTTT.

This clonotype has at least ten counts. The gene calls are TRBV15 and TRBJ1-4, with D tentatively TRBD1 (5 bases). This CDR3 contains 14 residues. From germline, CDR1 is LNHNV and CDR2 YYDKDF (reference sequence). Deletions cut 0 bases from V and 8 bases from J, with 10 bases between. The CDR3 is CATSRDRGEEKLFF. The DNA for the CDR3 is TGTGCCACCAGCAGAGATCGGGGCGAGGAAAAACTGTTTTTT.